The clone carrying this TCR beta chain was counted a few times. The record originates from a study of regulatory T cells in long-lasting Graves disease. The time point here: newly diagnosed GD, antithyroid drugs for less than 3 months. The TCR library used RNA extracted from PBMCs. Researchers made TCR beta libraries by using iRepertoire HTBI primers and running Arm-PCR on CDR3 regions. Each CDR3 protein gets one entry after TCRdb re-called the multiplex PCR reads with MiXCR. The sample has hundreds of thousands of distinct CDR3 sequences, about 16% seen once. The CDR3 is 14 amino acids. V gave up 8 bases and J gave up 5 bases, with 15 bases separating them. These same data were also listed under a study on T cells in Graves' hyperthyroidism and ophthalmopathy.

This chain joins TRBV12-3 or TRBV12-4 and TRBJ2-2; a weak D match, TRBD2 (5 bases). The material sequenced was peripheral blood mononuclear cells (PBMCs), taken at new diagnosis, from a patient treated with antithyroid drugs. This TCR was sampled from a man younger than 35 with Graves disease. For the CDR3, the DNA is TGTGCCAGCGTCTTCCGGGGTCGGACCGGGGAGCTGTTTTTT. Its translation: CASVFRGRTGELFF.